This TCR beta chain was identified in a study of blood T cell repertoires in COVID-19. Study at large: Researchers got acute and convalescent COVID-19 samples from the United States, Italy and Spain.

The ends lost 2 bases at V and 5 bases at J; junction bases unmatched: 7. This CDR3 has 15 amino acids. Germline loops: CDR1 LGHNA, CDR2 YNFKEQ. Sequencing used immunoSEQ multiplex PCR; TCRdb keeps in-frame clones, though not all of them. The table records under 150,000 clones, about nine tenths of them present only once. Sequencing used peripheral blood. The source of this sequence is a human donor in a cohort sampled during active COVID-19. This sequence joins TRBV4-2 and TRBJ2-5, with 8 positions matching TRBD2. CDR3 DNA: TGTGCCAGCAGCCAATCCGGGACTAGTCGGGAGACCCAGTACTTC. It codes for CASSQSGTSRETQYF.